These T cell receptor beta chains were read from a single sample in a study of blood T cells in healthy people across ages. One entry per CDR3 protein results from TCRdb running MiXCR on the 5' RACE reads. Here the sample spans roughly 730,000 distinct CDR3 sequences, about 56% being singletons. Source material: blood. The receptors shown here come from a man aged 40-50 years in good health. Each CDR3 is given with its conserved first and last residue. The order of the fields is J gene, D gene, V gene, clone size, CDR3 DNA, CDR3 protein. D genes are given only for firm matches. Rows give clone size only sometimes, using once, few, many, or a class for an expanded clone.

J gene: TRBJ2-1
D gene: TRBD2
V gene: TRBV25-1
clone size: NA
CDR3 DNA: TGTGCCAGCAGTGACCTCCACTCTAGCGGGAGGCCCCGAAATGAGCAGTTCTTC
CDR3 protein: CASSDLHSSGRPRNEQFF

J gene: TRBJ2-5
D gene: TRBD2
V gene: TRBV24-1
clone size: few
CDR3 DNA: TGTGCCACCAGTGATACCGTTCTTCAGCGGGAGGAAGGGAGAGGAGAGACCCAGTACTTC
CDR3 protein: CATSDTVLQREEGRGETQYF

J gene: TRBJ1-4
D gene: NA
V gene: TRBV14
clone size: few
CDR3 DNA: TGTGCCAGCAGCCAATACGGAGATAATGAAAAACTGTTTTTT
CDR3 protein: CASSQYGDNEKLFF

J gene: TRBJ2-2
D gene: NA
V gene: TRBV12-3/TRBV12-4
clone size: NA
CDR3 DNA: TGTGCCAGCAGCCTGGGACGGAGCTATACCGGGGAGCTGTTTTTT
CDR3 protein: CASSLGRSYTGELFF

J gene: TRBJ2-1
D gene: NA
V gene: TRBV11-2
clone size: once
CDR3 DNA: TGTGCCAGCAGCTCCGACTCAAGACAGCAGTTCTTC
CDR3 protein: CASSSDSRQQFF

J gene: TRBJ1-5
D gene: NA
V gene: TRBV4-1
clone size: NA
CDR3 DNA: TGCGCCAGCAGCCAAGCCCAGCCAACCGGGGATCAGCCCCAGCATTTT
CDR3 protein: CASSQAQPTGDQPQHF

J gene: TRBJ1-1
D gene: TRBD1
V gene: TRBV6-5
clone size: NA
CDR3 DNA: TGTGCCAGCAGCCAACCCAACAGGGGGCAAGACACTGAAGCTTTCTTT
CDR3 protein: CASSQPNRGQDTEAFF

J gene: TRBJ2-3
D gene: TRBD2
V gene: TRBV3-1
clone size: NA
CDR3 DNA: TGTGCCAGCAGCCAATTGCCTAGCGGGGGATTTACGCAGTATTTT
CDR3 protein: CASSQLPSGGFTQYF

J gene: TRBJ2-2
D gene: NA
V gene: TRBV3-1
clone size: NA
CDR3 DNA: TGTGCCAGCAGCCAAACCGGGGAGACCGGGGAGCTGTTTTTT
CDR3 protein: CASSQTGETGELFF

J gene: TRBJ2-5
D gene: TRBD2
V gene: TRBV7-2
clone size: NA
CDR3 DNA: TGTGCCAGCAGTGCCTCGGCTAGCGGGTACCAAGAGACCCAGTACTTC
CDR3 protein: CASSASASGYQETQYF

J gene: TRBJ1-2
D gene: NA
V gene: TRBV21-1
clone size: NA
CDR3 DNA: TGTGCCAGCAGCAACGATCTTCCGGGACAGGGATTCAACACCTTC
CDR3 protein: CASSNDLPGQGFNTF

J gene: TRBJ2-5
D gene: NA
V gene: TRBV5-1
clone size: NA
CDR3 DNA: TGCGCCAGCGGACTACAGAGAAACCAAGAGACCCAGTACTTC
CDR3 protein: CASGLQRNQETQYF

J gene: TRBJ1-5
D gene: NA
V gene: TRBV6-6
clone size: NA
CDR3 DNA: TGTGCCAGCAGTTACTCGGGGAAGGGACAGCCCCAGCATTTT
CDR3 protein: CASSYSGKGQPQHF

J gene: TRBJ1-2
D gene: NA
V gene: TRBV6-1
clone size: NA
CDR3 DNA: TGTGCCAGCAGTGAAGCGGCGGGGGGCCCTGGCTACACCTTC
CDR3 protein: CASSEAAGGPGYTF

J gene: TRBJ2-7
D gene: TRBD1
V gene: TRBV13
clone size: NA
CDR3 DNA: TGTGCCAGCAGCCCTCCCCCTGGACAGGGAACCTACGAGCAGTACTTC
CDR3 protein: CASSPPPGQGTYEQYF

J gene: TRBJ2-5
D gene: NA
V gene: TRBV5-1
clone size: NA
CDR3 DNA: TGCGCCAGCAGCTCCCAGACTGGTGAGCAGTACTTC
CDR3 protein: CASSSQTGEQYF

J gene: TRBJ1-2
D gene: TRBD1
V gene: TRBV5-1
clone size: NA
CDR3 DNA: TGCGCCAGCAGCGGGGGGACAGGAGATAACTATGGCTACACCTTC
CDR3 protein: CASSGGTGDNYGYTF